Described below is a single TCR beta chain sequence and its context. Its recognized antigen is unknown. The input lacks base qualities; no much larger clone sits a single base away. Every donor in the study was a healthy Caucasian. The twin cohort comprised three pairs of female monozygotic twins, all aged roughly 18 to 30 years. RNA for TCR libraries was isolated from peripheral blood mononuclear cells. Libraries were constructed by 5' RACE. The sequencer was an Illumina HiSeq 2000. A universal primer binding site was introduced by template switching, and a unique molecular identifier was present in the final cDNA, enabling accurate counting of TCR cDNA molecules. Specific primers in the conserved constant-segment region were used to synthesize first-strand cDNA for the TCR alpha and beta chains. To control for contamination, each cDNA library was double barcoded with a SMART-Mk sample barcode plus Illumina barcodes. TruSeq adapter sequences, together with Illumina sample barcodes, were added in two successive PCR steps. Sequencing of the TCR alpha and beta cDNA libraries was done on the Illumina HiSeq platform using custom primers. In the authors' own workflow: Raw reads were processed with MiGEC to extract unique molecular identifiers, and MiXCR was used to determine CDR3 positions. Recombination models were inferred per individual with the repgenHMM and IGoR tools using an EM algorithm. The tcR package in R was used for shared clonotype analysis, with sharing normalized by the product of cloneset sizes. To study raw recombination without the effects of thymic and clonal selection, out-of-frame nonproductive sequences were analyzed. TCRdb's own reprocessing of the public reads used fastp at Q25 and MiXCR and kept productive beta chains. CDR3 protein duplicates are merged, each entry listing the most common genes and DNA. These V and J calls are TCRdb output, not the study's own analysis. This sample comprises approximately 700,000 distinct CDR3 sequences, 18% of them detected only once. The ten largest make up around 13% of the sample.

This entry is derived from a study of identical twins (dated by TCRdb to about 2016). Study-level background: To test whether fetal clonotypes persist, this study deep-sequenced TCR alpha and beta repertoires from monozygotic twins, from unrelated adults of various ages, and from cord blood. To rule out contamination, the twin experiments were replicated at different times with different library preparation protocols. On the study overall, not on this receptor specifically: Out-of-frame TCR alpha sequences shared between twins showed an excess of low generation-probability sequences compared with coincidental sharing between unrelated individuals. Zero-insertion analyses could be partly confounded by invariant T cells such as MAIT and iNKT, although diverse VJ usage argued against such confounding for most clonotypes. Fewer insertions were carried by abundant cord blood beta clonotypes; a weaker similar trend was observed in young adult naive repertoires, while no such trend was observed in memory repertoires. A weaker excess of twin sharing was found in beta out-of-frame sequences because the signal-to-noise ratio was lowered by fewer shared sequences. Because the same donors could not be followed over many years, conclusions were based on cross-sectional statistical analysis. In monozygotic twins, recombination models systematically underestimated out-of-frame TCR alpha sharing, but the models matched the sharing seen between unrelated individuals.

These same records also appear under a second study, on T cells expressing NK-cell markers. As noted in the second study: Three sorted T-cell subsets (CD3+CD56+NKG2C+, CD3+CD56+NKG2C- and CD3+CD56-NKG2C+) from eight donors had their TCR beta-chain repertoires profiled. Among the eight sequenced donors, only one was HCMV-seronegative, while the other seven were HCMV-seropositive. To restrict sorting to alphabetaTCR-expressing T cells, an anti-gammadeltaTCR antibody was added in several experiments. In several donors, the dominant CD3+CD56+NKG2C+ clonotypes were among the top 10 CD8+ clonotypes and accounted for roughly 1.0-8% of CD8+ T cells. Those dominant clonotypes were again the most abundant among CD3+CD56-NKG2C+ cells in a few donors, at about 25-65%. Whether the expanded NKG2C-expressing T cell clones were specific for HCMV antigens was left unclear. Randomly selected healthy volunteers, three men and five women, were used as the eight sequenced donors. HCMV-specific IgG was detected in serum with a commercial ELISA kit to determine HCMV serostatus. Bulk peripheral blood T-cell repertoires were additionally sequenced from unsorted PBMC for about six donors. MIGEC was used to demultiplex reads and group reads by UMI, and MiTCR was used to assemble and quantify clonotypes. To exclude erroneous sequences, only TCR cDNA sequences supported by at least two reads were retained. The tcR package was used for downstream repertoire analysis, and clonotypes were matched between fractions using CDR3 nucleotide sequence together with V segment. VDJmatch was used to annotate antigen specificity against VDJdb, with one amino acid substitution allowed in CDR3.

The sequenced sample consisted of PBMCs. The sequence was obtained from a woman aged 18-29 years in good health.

The CDR3 reads as follows: CASSPSRTGGEPQYF. The sequenced DNA is TGTGCCAGCAGCCCCTCCCGGACAGGGGGGGAGCCCCAGTACTTC. The chain was built from TRBV7-9 and TRBJ2-5; TRBD1 agrees with 10 junctional bases. As encoded in the germline V gene (reference sequence), CDR1 is SEHNR while CDR2 is FQNEAQ. V lost 5 bases and J lost 9 bases, and the count of bases not matched to a germline gene is 12. The cysteine opens and the phenylalanine closes a CDR3 of 15 amino acids. Of the read, only the CDR3 DNA is kept; its 45 bases are in frame from base 1.